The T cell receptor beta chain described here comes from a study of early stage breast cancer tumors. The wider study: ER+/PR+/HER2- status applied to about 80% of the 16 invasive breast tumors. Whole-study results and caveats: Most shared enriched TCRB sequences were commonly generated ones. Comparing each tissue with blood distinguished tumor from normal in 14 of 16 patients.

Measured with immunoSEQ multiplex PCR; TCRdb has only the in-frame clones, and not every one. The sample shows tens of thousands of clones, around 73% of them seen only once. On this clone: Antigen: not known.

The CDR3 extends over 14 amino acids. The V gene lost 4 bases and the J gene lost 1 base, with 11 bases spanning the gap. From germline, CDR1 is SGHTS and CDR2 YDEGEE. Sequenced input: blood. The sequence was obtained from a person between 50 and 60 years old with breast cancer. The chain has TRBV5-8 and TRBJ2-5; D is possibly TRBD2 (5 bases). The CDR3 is CASSLKRPQETQYF. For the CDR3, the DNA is TGTGCCAGCAGCCTGAAGCGGCCCCAAGAGACCCAGTACTTC.